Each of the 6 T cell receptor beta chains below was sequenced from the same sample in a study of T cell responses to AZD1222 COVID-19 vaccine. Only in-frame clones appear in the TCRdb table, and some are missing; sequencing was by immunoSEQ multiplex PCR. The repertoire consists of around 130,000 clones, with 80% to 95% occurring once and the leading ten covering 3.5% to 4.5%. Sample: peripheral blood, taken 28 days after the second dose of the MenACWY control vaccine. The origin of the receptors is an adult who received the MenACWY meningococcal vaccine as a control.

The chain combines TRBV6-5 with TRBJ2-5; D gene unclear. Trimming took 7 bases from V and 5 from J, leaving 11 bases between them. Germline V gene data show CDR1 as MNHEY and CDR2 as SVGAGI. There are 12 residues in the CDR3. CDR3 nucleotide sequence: TGTGCCAGCACCCCTAACTCGGAGACCCAGTACTTC. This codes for CASTPNSETQYF.

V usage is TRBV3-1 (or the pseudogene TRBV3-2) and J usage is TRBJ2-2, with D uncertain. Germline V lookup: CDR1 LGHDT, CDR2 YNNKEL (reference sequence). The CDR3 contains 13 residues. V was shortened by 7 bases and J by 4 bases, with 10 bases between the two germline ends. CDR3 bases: TGTGCCAGCAACTACGGAGCCACCGGGGAGCTGTTTTTT. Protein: CASNYGATGELFF.

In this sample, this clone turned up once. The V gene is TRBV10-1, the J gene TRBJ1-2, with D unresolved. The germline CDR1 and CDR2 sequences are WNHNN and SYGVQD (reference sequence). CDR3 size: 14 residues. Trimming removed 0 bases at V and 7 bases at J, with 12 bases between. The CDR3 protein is CASSESGTPTGYTF. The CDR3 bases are TGCGCCAGCAGTGAGTCAGGCACCCCAACTGGCTACACCTTC.

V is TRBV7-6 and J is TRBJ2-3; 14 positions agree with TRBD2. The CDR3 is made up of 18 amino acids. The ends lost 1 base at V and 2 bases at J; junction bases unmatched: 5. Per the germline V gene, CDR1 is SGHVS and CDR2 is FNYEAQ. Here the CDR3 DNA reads TGTGCCAGCAGCTTAGAGGGGACTAGCGGGGGAGTCACAGATACGCAGTATTTT. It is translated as CASSLEGTSGGVTDTQYF.

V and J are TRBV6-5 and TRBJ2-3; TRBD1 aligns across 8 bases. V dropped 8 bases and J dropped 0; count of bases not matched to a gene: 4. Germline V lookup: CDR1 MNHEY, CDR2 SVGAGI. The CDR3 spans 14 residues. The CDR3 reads CASERQGSTDTQYF. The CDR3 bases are TGTGCCAGCGAAAGACAGGGGAGCACAGATACGCAGTATTTT.

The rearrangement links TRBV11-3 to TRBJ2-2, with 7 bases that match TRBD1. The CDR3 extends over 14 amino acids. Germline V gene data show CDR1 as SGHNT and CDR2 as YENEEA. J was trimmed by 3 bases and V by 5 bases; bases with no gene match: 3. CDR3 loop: CASSEGGYTGELFF. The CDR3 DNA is TGTGCCAGCAGCGAAGGGGGCTACACCGGGGAGCTGTTTTTT.